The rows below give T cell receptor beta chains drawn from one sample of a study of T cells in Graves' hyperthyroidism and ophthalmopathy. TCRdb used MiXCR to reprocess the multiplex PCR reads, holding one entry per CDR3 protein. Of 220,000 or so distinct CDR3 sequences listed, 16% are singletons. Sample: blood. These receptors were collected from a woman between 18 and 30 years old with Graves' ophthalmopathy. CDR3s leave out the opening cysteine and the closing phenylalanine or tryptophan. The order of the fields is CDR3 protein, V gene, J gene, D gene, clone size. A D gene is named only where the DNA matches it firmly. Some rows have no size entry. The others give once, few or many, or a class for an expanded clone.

CDR3aa: SAHRGLTEAF; v_gene: TRBV20-1; j_gene: TRBJ1-1; d_gene: TRBD1; abundance: many
CDR3aa: ASSGLAGEQETQY; v_gene: TRBV6-1; j_gene: TRBJ2-5; d_gene: TRBD2; abundance: many
CDR3aa: ASSHPTREGEQY; v_gene: TRBV4-1; j_gene: TRBJ2-7; d_gene: .; abundance: many
CDR3aa: ASSSPSGGYEQY; v_gene: TRBV7-9; j_gene: TRBJ2-7; d_gene: TRBD2; abundance: many
CDR3aa: AWSEWAYEQY; v_gene: TRBV30; j_gene: TRBJ2-7; d_gene: .; abundance: many
CDR3aa: SVVGTSGSQYNEQF; v_gene: TRBV29-1; j_gene: TRBJ2-1; d_gene: TRBD2; abundance: many
CDR3aa: SARGLAGGGFYNEQF; v_gene: TRBV20-1; j_gene: TRBJ2-1; d_gene: TRBD2; abundance: many
CDR3aa: ASSGTGSYGYT; v_gene: TRBV19; j_gene: TRBJ1-2; d_gene: TRBD1; abundance: many
CDR3aa: SARPPGYEQY; v_gene: TRBV20-1; j_gene: TRBJ2-7; d_gene: .; abundance: .
CDR3aa: SAKIAGGLSWGL; v_gene: TRBV20-1; j_gene: TRBJ2-1; d_gene: TRBD2; abundance: .
CDR3aa: ASSPGLAGGNEQF; v_gene: TRBV7-2; j_gene: TRBJ2-1; d_gene: TRBD2; abundance: many
CDR3aa: ASSLWSGLH; v_gene: TRBV12-3/TRBV12-4; j_gene: TRBJ1-6; d_gene: .; abundance: .
CDR3aa: ASSLEASGRRQETQY; v_gene: TRBV7-3; j_gene: TRBJ2-5; d_gene: TRBD2; abundance: .
CDR3aa: ASSERQVADSPLH; v_gene: TRBV2; j_gene: TRBJ1-6; d_gene: .; abundance: many
CDR3aa: ASSATGPNVQETQY; v_gene: TRBV18; j_gene: TRBJ2-5; d_gene: .; abundance: many
CDR3aa: ASSQGPYEQY; v_gene: TRBV3-1; j_gene: TRBJ2-7; d_gene: .; abundance: many
CDR3aa: ASSLADRAPYEQY; v_gene: TRBV7-2; j_gene: TRBJ2-7; d_gene: TRBD1; abundance: many
CDR3aa: ASSIARTDHSYNEQF; v_gene: TRBV19; j_gene: TRBJ2-1; d_gene: .; abundance: many
CDR3aa: ASSGEITGDYEQY; v_gene: TRBV9; j_gene: TRBJ2-7; d_gene: TRBD1; abundance: many
CDR3aa: SAKQGNTEAF; v_gene: TRBV20-1; j_gene: TRBJ1-1; d_gene: .; abundance: many
CDR3aa: ASSETSGRGTGELF; v_gene: TRBV2; j_gene: TRBJ2-2; d_gene: TRBD2; abundance: many
CDR3aa: ASKVQGATGGEQF; v_gene: TRBV2; j_gene: TRBJ2-1; d_gene: TRBD2; abundance: many
CDR3aa: ASSPAFEAF; v_gene: TRBV11-2; j_gene: TRBJ1-1; d_gene: .; abundance: many
CDR3aa: SARDPSGRALLETQY; v_gene: TRBV20-1; j_gene: TRBJ2-5; d_gene: TRBD2; abundance: many
CDR3aa: ASSRKAGYEQY; v_gene: TRBV5-8; j_gene: TRBJ2-7; d_gene: .; abundance: many
CDR3aa: ASSFLGGGNTEAF; v_gene: TRBV7-3; j_gene: TRBJ1-1; d_gene: .; abundance: many
CDR3aa: AISDGNTEAF; v_gene: TRBV10-3; j_gene: TRBJ1-1; d_gene: .; abundance: many
CDR3aa: SAVGYSVY; v_gene: TRBV20-1; j_gene: TRBJ2-5; d_gene: .; abundance: .
CDR3aa: ASSPVPGTRTYNEQF; v_gene: TRBV4-2; j_gene: TRBJ2-1; d_gene: .; abundance: .
CDR3aa: ASSLGRSNTEAF; v_gene: TRBV7-9; j_gene: TRBJ1-1; d_gene: .; abundance: many
CDR3aa: ASRQGGAGDNEQF; v_gene: TRBV9; j_gene: TRBJ2-1; d_gene: .; abundance: .
CDR3aa: SVCLIGTSGLRGNEQF; v_gene: TRBV29-1; j_gene: TRBJ2-1; d_gene: TRBD2; abundance: .
CDR3aa: ASTPTSGTSRAETQY; v_gene: TRBV12-3/TRBV12-4; j_gene: TRBJ2-5; d_gene: TRBD2; abundance: many
CDR3aa: ASSLSSGGSYEQY; v_gene: TRBV5-4; j_gene: TRBJ2-7; d_gene: TRBD2; abundance: many
CDR3aa: ASSLGAGMGSPLH; v_gene: TRBV7-2; j_gene: TRBJ1-6; d_gene: .; abundance: many
CDR3aa: ASSQDTGLIEKLF; v_gene: TRBV4-3; j_gene: TRBJ1-4; d_gene: .; abundance: .
CDR3aa: SGLKETQY; v_gene: TRBV29-1; j_gene: TRBJ2-5; d_gene: .; abundance: many
CDR3aa: ASSLGGLNYEQY; v_gene: TRBV28; j_gene: TRBJ2-7; d_gene: .; abundance: many
CDR3aa: ASRSGLAGVTDTQY; v_gene: TRBV2; j_gene: TRBJ2-3; d_gene: TRBD2; abundance: .
CDR3aa: ASRTGGLVSYEQY; v_gene: TRBV28; j_gene: TRBJ2-7; d_gene: TRBD2; abundance: many
CDR3aa: ASSEGQRV; v_gene: TRBV6-1; j_gene: TRBJ2-1; d_gene: TRBD1; abundance: few
CDR3aa: ASSLAGGREQY; v_gene: TRBV7-9; j_gene: TRBJ2-7; d_gene: .; abundance: many
CDR3aa: ARDRDYGYT; v_gene: TRBV15; j_gene: TRBJ1-2; d_gene: TRBD1; abundance: .
CDR3aa: ATSTGRARRTGELF; v_gene: TRBV15; j_gene: TRBJ2-2; d_gene: .; abundance: many
CDR3aa: ASKVPSTSGRAGETQY; v_gene: TRBV28; j_gene: TRBJ2-5; d_gene: TRBD2; abundance: many
CDR3aa: ASGNTGIGRETQY; v_gene: TRBV6-2/TRBV6-3; j_gene: TRBJ2-5; d_gene: .; abundance: .
CDR3aa: ASNPTVRTSGRSGETQY; v_gene: TRBV28; j_gene: TRBJ2-5; d_gene: TRBD2; abundance: .
CDR3aa: ASSSIGTRNYEQY; v_gene: TRBV6-1; j_gene: TRBJ2-7; d_gene: TRBD2; abundance: many
CDR3aa: AWRPPPRGYT; v_gene: TRBV30; j_gene: TRBJ1-2; d_gene: .; abundance: .
CDR3aa: ASSPTSLAKNIQY; v_gene: TRBV12-3/TRBV12-4; j_gene: TRBJ2-4; d_gene: .; abundance: many
CDR3aa: SAKFVGLGQGTQY; v_gene: TRBV20-1; j_gene: TRBJ2-3; d_gene: TRBD1; abundance: many
CDR3aa: ASSQQATGSDEQY; v_gene: TRBV3-1; j_gene: TRBJ2-7; d_gene: .; abundance: many
CDR3aa: ASSQNNYGYT; v_gene: TRBV14; j_gene: TRBJ1-2; d_gene: .; abundance: many
CDR3aa: AWRGTGTVTYEQY; v_gene: TRBV30; j_gene: TRBJ2-7; d_gene: .; abundance: many
CDR3aa: ASSLAGSGYGYT; v_gene: TRBV27; j_gene: TRBJ1-2; d_gene: .; abundance: many
CDR3aa: ASSGPLGTGGLPYEQY; v_gene: TRBV6-2/TRBV6-3; j_gene: TRBJ2-7; d_gene: TRBD2; abundance: many
CDR3aa: ATSDSGNPKETQY; v_gene: TRBV24-1; j_gene: TRBJ2-5; d_gene: .; abundance: few
CDR3aa: ASSKLAGAEETQY; v_gene: TRBV5-4; j_gene: TRBJ2-5; d_gene: TRBD2; abundance: .
CDR3aa: ASSLEELAYNEQF; v_gene: TRBV2; j_gene: TRBJ2-1; d_gene: .; abundance: many
CDR3aa: ASNQRDRGHGYT; v_gene: TRBV6-1; j_gene: TRBJ1-2; d_gene: TRBD1; abundance: many